A selection of T cell receptor beta chains follows, all from one sample in a study of shared clonotypes between healthy human individuals. Clones were read by immunoSEQ multiplex PCR, and TCRdb kept only the in-frame ones, dropping some. Here the sample spans 550,000 to 800,000 clones, about 90% being singletons. The sequenced material came from memory CD8+ T cells from PBMCs. The receptors originated from a man aged 18-30 years in good health. Some clones in this sample may be carry-over from other donors' samples. Both conserved end residues are part of each CDR3. The order of the fields is clone size, J gene, D gene, V gene, CDR3 length, CDR3 protein, CDR3 DNA. The D gene is left open where the match is weak. Clone size is stated in some rows and not others, as once, few, many or a class when expanded.

. | TRBJ2-7 | . | TRBV27 | 13 | CASSPRSSYEQYF | TGTGCCAGCAGCCCGCGATCCTCCTACGAGCAGTACTTC
. | TRBJ2-1 | . | TRBV2 | 14 | CASAAGRGYNEQFF | TGTGCCAGCGCTGCCGGAAGAGGGTACAATGAGCAGTTCTTC
. | TRBJ2-1 | . | TRBV5-1 | 20 | CASSLYRTASLTSSYNEQFF | TGCGCCAGCAGCTTGTACCGGACAGCCTCACTAACAAGCTCCTACAATGAGCAGTTCTTC
. | TRBJ2-1 | . | TRBV5-1 | 11 | CASTGDNEQFF | TGCGCCAGCACAGGTGACAATGAGCAGTTCTTC
. | TRBJ2-7 | TRBD1 | TRBV10-1 | 12 | CATEGGTGEQYF | TGCGCCACCGAAGGGGGCACGGGCGAGCAGTACTTC
. | TRBJ2-7 | . | TRBV28 | 15 | CASNLWSGSLNEQYF | TGTGCCAGCAATCTTTGGAGCGGTTCCTTAAACGAGCAGTACTTC
. | TRBJ1-2 | TRBD1 | TRBV28 | 15 | CASRPTGDPPYGYTF | TGTGCCAGCCGCCCGACAGGGGATCCCCCCTATGGCTACACCTTC
once | TRBJ1-1 | . | TRBV27 | 13 | CASSFSQNTEAFF | TGTGCCAGCAGTTTCAGCCAGAACACTGAAGCTTTCTTT
. | TRBJ2-1 | . | TRBV27 | 14 | CASSSLPRYNEQFF | TGTGCCAGCAGTTCCCTCCCTCGTTACAATGAGCAGTTCTTC
. | TRBJ1-5 | . | TRBV21-1 | 20 | CASSKGDRGQGGQFDQPQHF | TGTGCCAGCAGCAAAGGGGACAGGGGGCAAGGTGGACAATTCGATCAGCCCCAGCATTTT
. | TRBJ1-5 | . | TRBV10-3 | 13 | CAISSQGIQPQHF | TGTGCCATCAGTTCCCAGGGAATTCAGCCCCAGCATTTT
. | TRBJ2-4 | TRBD2 | TRBV13 | 18 | CATSLSAGGPGAKNIQYF | TGTGCCACCAGCTTATCAGCGGGAGGGCCCGGAGCCAAAAACATTCAGTACTTC
. | TRBJ1-5 | TRBD1 | TRBV16 | 18 | CASSHSRTGTNSNQPQHF | TGTGCCAGCAGCCACTCCAGGACAGGGACAAATAGCAATCAGCCCCAGCATTTT
. | TRBJ2-3 | . | TRBV9 | 15 | CASSVGGRYTDTQYF | TGTGCCAGCAGCGTAGGGGGCAGATACACAGATACGCAGTATTTT
. | TRBJ2-7 | TRBD1 | TRBV19 | 14 | CASSSRDRGYEQYF | TGTGCCAGTAGTAGCCGGGACAGGGGTTACGAGCAGTACTTC
few | TRBJ2-7 | . | TRBV4-1 | 13 | CASSQGLGYEQYF | TGCGCCAGCAGCCAAGGCCTGGGGTACGAGCAGTACTTC
. | TRBJ1-5 | . | TRBV6-5 | 15 | CASSRTGWGNQPQHF | TGTGCCAGCAGTCGAACAGGGTGGGGCAATCAGCCCCAGCATTTT